The 19 T cell receptor beta chains below come from one sample, sequenced in a study of T-cell reconstitution after alpha-beta-depleted transplantation in children. Unique molecular identifiers were incorporated during preparation of the TCRbeta library. TCRdb called the PCR reads again in MiXCR, with one record for every CDR3 protein. Among 500,000 to 650,000 distinct CDR3 sequences listed, 13% were seen once. This specimen consisted of PBMCs, mostly from graft donor cells, obtained 360 days after TCRalphabeta/CD19-depleted stem cell transplant. All receptors derive from a male patient between 10 and 17 years old who had a stem cell transplant for acute myeloid leukemia, so the T cells may come from the graft donor.

The V and J genes are TRBV20-1 and TRBJ2-7; D is perhaps TRBD2 (6 bases). This CDR3 is built from 16 residues. Germline values: CDR1 DFQATT, CDR2 SNEGSKA (reference sequence). Trimming shortened V by 5 bases and J by 3 bases, and 23 bases separated the two germline ends. The chain's CDR3 is CSAFPGHGREIYEQYF. As DNA, the CDR3 is TGCAGTGCTTTTCCTGGGCACGGGCGGGAAATCTACGAGCAGTACTTC.

This clonotype came up many times. The chain uses TRBV20-1 and TRBJ2-1, with 8 nucleotides matching TRBD2. Unmatched junction bases numbered 2, after V lost 3 bases and J lost 7 bases. Germline CDR1 DFQATT, CDR2 SNEGSKA (reference sequence). The CDR3 has 12 residues. CDR3 amino acids: CSASGRVNEQFF. In DNA form, the CDR3 reads TGCAGTGCTAGCGGGAGGGTGAATGAGCAGTTCTTC.

This clonotype has more than one count but fewer than ten. V usage is TRBV6-1 and J usage is TRBJ2-5; D call uncertain. CDR3 length equals 15 residues. Trimming removed 6 bases from V and 1 base from J, with 15 bases in between. Per the germline V gene, CDR1 is MNHNS and CDR2 is SASEGT. In DNA form, the CDR3 reads TGTGCCAGCAGCCCCACTGGTGGGGTCCAAGAGACCCAGTACTTC. As protein: CASSPTGGVQETQYF.

This clonotype was counted many times. The chain is built from TRBV29-1 and TRBJ1-2, with D possibly matching TRBD1 (5 bases). Germline values: CDR1 SQVTM, CDR2 ANQGSEA. The CDR3 is 13 residues long. V lost 7 bases and J 2 bases, leaving 14 bases between the germline ends. The CDR3 nucleotides read TGCAGCGAGAGCCCCGACAGCAACTATGGCTACACCTTC. This encodes CSESPDSNYGYTF.

This clonotype was found a few times. The CDR3 is CASRPSAGGSRSSYEQYF. CDR3 coding DNA: TGTGCCAGCAGGCCATCTGCAGGGGGATCGAGGAGCTCCTACGAGCAGTACTTC. V and J are TRBV28 and TRBJ2-7; 7 bases align to TRBD1. This CDR3 spans 18 amino acids. After removal of 6 bases from V and 0 bases from J, the junction contained 17 bases not matched to a gene. The germline V gene has CDR1 MDHEN and CDR2 SYDVKM.

The V and J genes are TRBV7-2 and TRBJ1-1; 7 bases match TRBD1. Unmatched junction bases numbered 7, after V lost 2 bases and J lost 1 base. Per germline, CDR1 SGHTA and CDR2 FQGNSA. This CDR3 region has 16 residues. CDR3 region: CASSLPDRVRNTEAFF. The DNA of the CDR3 is TGTGCCAGCAGCTTACCAGACAGGGTGAGGAACACTGAAGCTTTCTTT.

The chain joins TRBV11-2 to TRBJ2-3, with 7 bases aligning to TRBD1. Germline values: CDR1 SGHAT, CDR2 FQNNGV. Trimming at V came to 6 bases and at J to 1 base, leaving 7 bases not matched to a gene. CDR3 length equals 15 residues. The DNA for the CDR3 is TGTGCCAGCAGATTAATAAGGGGGCGCACAGATACGCAGTATTTT. This gives the protein CASRLIRGRTDTQYF. Using reference TRBV11-2 and TRBJ2-3 for the parts outside the CDR3, the full variable domain is EAGVAQSPRYKIIEKRQSVAFWCNPISGHATLYWYQQILGQGPKLLIQFQNNGVVDDSQLPKDRFSAERLKGVDSTLKIQPAKLEDSAVYLCASRLIRGRTDTQYFGPGTRLTVL.

This clonotype was observed a few times. The chain uses TRBV20-1 and TRBJ2-1; 10 nucleotides align to TRBD2. Per the germline V gene, CDR1 is DFQATT and CDR2 is SNEGSKA (reference sequence). This CDR3 contains 15 residues. Germline trimming cut 2 bases from V and 8 bases from J; bases unmatched to any gene: 9. Here the CDR3 DNA reads TGCAGTGCTAGATCGGCTAGCGGGAGTATCTATGAGCAGTTCTTC. Amino acids: CSARSASGSIYEQFF.

There are a few counts of this clonotype. The chain recombines TRBV12-3 or TRBV12-4 with TRBJ2-1; the D gene is possibly TRBD2 (6 bases). This CDR3 contains 16 residues. Deletions cut 4 bases from V and 2 bases from J, with 15 bases between. This CDR3 reads CASSSGLSITYNEQFF. In nucleotides, the CDR3 is TGTGCCAGCAGTTCGGGACTGTCTATTACCTACAATGAGCAGTTCTTC.

This clonotype was detected a few times. This chain joins TRBV29-1 and TRBJ2-5; D not resolved. The V gene lost 4 bases and the J gene lost 5 bases, with 8 bases spanning the gap. The germline CDR1 and CDR2 sequences are SQVTM and ANQGSEA. CDR3 length: 11 amino acids. This CDR3 reads CSVALGETQYF. For the CDR3, the DNA is TGCAGCGTTGCGCTAGGGGAGACCCAGTACTTC.

This clonotype was observed a handful of times. V usage is TRBV12-3 or TRBV12-4 and J usage is TRBJ2-3; the D gene is possibly TRBD2 (6 bases). This CDR3 contains 15 residues. With 2 bases removed from V and 3 bases from J, the gap between germline ends came to 12 bases. The CDR3 DNA sequence: TGTGCCAGCAGTTTAACTAGCCGATTAACAGATACGCAGTATTTT. This codes for CASSLTSRLTDTQYF.

This clonotype was detected many times. Its ends do not fully match the called genes, so a read error is possible. The chain carries TRBV11-2 and TRBJ2-5; perhaps TRBD2 as D (7 bases). The CDR3 covers 12 residues. Per germline, CDR1 SGHAT and CDR2 FQNNGV. The DNA of the CDR3 is TGTGCCAGCACCTTAAAGGGGGGGGACCAGTACTTC. Its translation: CASTLKGGDQYF.

This chain joins TRBV27 and TRBJ2-3, with TRBD2 matching 11 bases. CDR1 and CDR2 (germline): MNHEY, SMNVEV (reference sequence). The ends lost 6 bases at V and 2 bases at J; junction bases unmatched: 7. The length of the CDR3 is 16 residues. CDR3 loop: CASRGGLADYTDTQYF. The DNA for the CDR3 is TGTGCCAGCAGGGGGGGACTAGCGGATTACACAGATACGCAGTATTTT.

This sequence joins TRBV5-1 and TRBJ2-5; 9 bases are shared with TRBD1. The CDR3 length is 15 residues. The germline V gene has CDR1 SGHRS and CDR2 YFSETQ. The V segment lost 4 bases and the J segment 4 bases; nucleotides outside the gene matches: 8. The CDR3 DNA sequence: TGCGCCAGCAGCGTGGCCGGGACAGGGAGAGAGACCCAGTACTTC. Protein: CASSVAGTGRETQYF.

This clonotype was counted ten times or more. The V gene is TRBV9, the J gene TRBJ2-6; 11 bases align to TRBD1. Germline V gene lookup returns CDR1 SGDLS and CDR2 YYNGEE. The V gene end was trimmed by 2 bases and the J gene end by 2 bases; junction bases not matched to a gene: 6. The CDR3 sequence is 18 residues long. CDR3 DNA: TGTGCCAGCAGCGTTCGGCGGACAGGGGGCACTGGGGCCAACGTCCTGACTTTC. Translation: CASSVRRTGGTGANVLTF.

V and J are TRBV29-1 and TRBJ1-1; D may be TRBD1 (5 bases). V lost 3 bases and J lost 11, with 19 bases in between. Germline lookup yields CDR1 SQVTM and CDR2 ANQGSEA. The CDR3 sequence is 13 residues long. This CDR3 is CSVDGREGFDAFF. In DNA, the CDR3 is TGCAGCGTTGACGGCAGGGAGGGCTTTGACGCTTTCTTT.

The chain joins TRBV7-3 to TRBJ2-1; D call uncertain. The CDR3 is made up of 17 amino acids. CDR1 SGHTA and CDR2 FQGTGA come from the germline V gene. Trimming shortened V by 2 bases and J by 3 bases, and 17 bases separated the two germline ends. The CDR3 is CASSLRSGSKIYNEQFF. The CDR3 DNA is TGTGCCAGCAGCTTACGGTCCGGATCAAAGATCTACAATGAGCAGTTCTTC. The whole variable domain, remainder taken from reference TRBV7-3 and TRBJ2-1, is GAGVSQTPSNKVTEKGKYVELRCDPISGHTALYWYRQSLGQGPEFLIYFQGTGAADDSGLPNDRFFAVRPEGSVSTLKIQRTERGDSAVYLCASSLRSGSKIYNEQFFGPGTRLTVL.

The genes are TRBV20-1 and TRBJ2-7, with D unresolved. The V end lost 5 bases, the J end lost 5 bases, and 7 bases lay between the germline ends. The CDR3 runs to 10 residues. Germline CDR1 and CDR2: DFQATT and SNEGSKA (reference sequence). CDR3: CSASRNEQYF. The CDR3 region has the DNA TGCAGTGCTTCCCGAAACGAGCAGTACTTC.

This clonotype was recorded a few times. The chain uses TRBV28 and TRBJ2-1, with D possibly being TRBD2 (6 bases). The V gene lost 7 bases and the J gene lost 0 bases, with 28 bases spanning the gap. Germline V CDR1 and CDR2: MDHEN, SYDVKM. The CDR3 spans 20 residues. The CDR3 region is CASTIFFSGSLSGSYNEQFF. CDR3 DNA: TGTGCCAGCACCATTTTTTTTAGCGGAAGCCTTTCTGGCTCCTACAATGAGCAGTTCTTC.